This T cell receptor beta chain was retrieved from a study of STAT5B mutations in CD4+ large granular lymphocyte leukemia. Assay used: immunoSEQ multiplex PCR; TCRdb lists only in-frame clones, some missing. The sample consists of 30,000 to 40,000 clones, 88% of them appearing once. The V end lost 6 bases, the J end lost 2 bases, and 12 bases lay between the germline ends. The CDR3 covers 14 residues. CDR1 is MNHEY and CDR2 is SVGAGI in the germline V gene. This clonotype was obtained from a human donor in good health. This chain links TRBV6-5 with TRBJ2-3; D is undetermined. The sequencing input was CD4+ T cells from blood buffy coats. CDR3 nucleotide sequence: TGTGCCAGCAGAACCTCTTACACCACAGATACGCAGTATTTT. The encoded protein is CASRTSYTTDTQYF.